The 25 T cell receptor beta chains below come from one sample, sequenced in a study of T-cell memory formation after mild COVID-19. TCRdb re-called the 5' RACE reads with MiXCR, one entry per CDR3 protein. The sample comprises 560,000 or so distinct CDR3 sequences, 15% to 20% of which are singletons, and around 8.1% rests with the top ten. The sequencing sample was made of PBMCs or a T cell subset sorted from them (not recorded which). These receptors were taken from an adult woman who had mild COVID-19 (a few samples of this study predate the infection). Cell type and time point are not known.

This clonotype came up many times. The rearrangement joins TRBV7-9 to TRBJ1-1; D gene ambiguous. V dropped 10 bases and J dropped 7 bases, with 16 bases sitting between them. The CDR3 length is 12 residues. In germline, CDR1 is SEHNR, CDR2 FQNEAQ (reference sequence). The DNA of the CDR3 is TGTGCCACCGGGTCAGAATACGGTGAAGCTTTCTTT. Its translation: CATGSEYGEAFF.

This clonotype was counted many times. This rearrangement joins TRBV7-3 to TRBJ1-1; D is unresolved. The germline V gene encodes CDR1 SGHTA and CDR2 FQGTGA. With 6 bases removed from V and 1 base from J, the gap between germline ends came to 9 bases. There are 13 residues in the CDR3. In nucleotides, the CDR3 is TGTGCCAGCAGTTATTCCAAGAACACTGAAGCTTTCTTT. Its protein product is CASSYSKNTEAFF.

This clonotype was observed a handful of times. V gene TRBV27 combines with J gene TRBJ2-4; D may match TRBD1 or TRBD2 (5 bases each). With 3 bases removed from V and 0 bases from J, the gap between germline ends came to 15 bases. Per germline, CDR1 MNHEY and CDR2 SMNVEV (reference sequence). The CDR3 extends over 17 amino acids. Here the CDR3 reads CASSFGRPGLAKNIQYF. The CDR3 DNA is TGTGCCAGCAGTTTTGGTAGGCCGGGGCTAGCCAAAAACATTCAGTACTTC.

This clonotype showed up just a few times. The chain combines TRBV7-4 with TRBJ2-7; D unresolved. Germline CDR1 reads SGHVT; CDR2 reads SQSDAQ. This CDR3 is built from 16 residues. V lost 0 bases and J 3 bases, leaving 15 bases between the germline ends. This CDR3 is CASSLAVTDAYYEQYF. As DNA, the CDR3 is TGTGCCAGCAGCTTAGCAGTGACGGATGCTTACTACGAGCAGTACTTC.

This clonotype was seen ten or more times. The chain combines TRBV5-1 with TRBJ2-3, with 9 bases identical to TRBD1. The ends lost 2 bases at V and 3 bases at J; junction bases unmatched: 4. This CDR3 has 15 residues. Looked up from germline, CDR1 is SGHRS and CDR2 is YFSETQ. The CDR3 DNA reads TGCGCCAGCAGCTTCCATGGACAGGGGACAGATACGCAGTATTTT. The encoded protein is CASSFHGQGTDTQYF.

In this sample, this clonotype turned up a few times. This sequence joins TRBV7-2 and TRBJ1-4, with a possible D match to TRBD1 (6 bases). This CDR3 is 14 amino acids long. Germline V gene data show CDR1 as SGHTA and CDR2 as FQGNSA. Trimming stripped 4 bases from V and 6 bases from J, with 12 bases between. The CDR3 protein is CASSSTAGDEKLFF. The CDR3 coding sequence is TGTGCCAGCAGCTCCACGGCAGGGGATGAAAAACTGTTTTTT.

The sample holds a few counts of this clonotype. The rearrangement joins TRBV10-3 to TRBJ1-5; a weak D match, TRBD1 (5 bases). Germline CDR1 and CDR2: ENHRY and SYGVKD. This CDR3 contains 14 residues. Trimming pared 3 bases from V and 3 bases from J, leaving 9 bases between. The CDR3 DNA reads as TGTGCCATCAGTGAATTGGGGGACAATCAGCCCCAGCATTTT. Its translation: CAISELGDNQPQHF.

This chain joins TRBV5-1 and TRBJ2-7; 11 bases agree with TRBD1. The CDR3 has 15 amino acids. Trimming cost V 3 bases and J 3 bases; bases outside gene matches: 5. Per the germline V gene, CDR1 is SGHRS and CDR2 is YFSETQ. CDR3 region: CASSSAGQGDYEQYF. CDR3 in DNA: TGCGCCAGCAGCTCGGCGGGACAGGGGGACTACGAGCAGTACTTC. Using reference TRBV5-1 and TRBJ2-7 for the parts outside the CDR3, the full variable domain is KAGVTQTPRYLIKTRGQQVTLSCSPISGHRSVSWYQQTPGQGLQFLFEYFSETQRNKGNFPGRFSGRQFSNSRSEMNVSTLELGDSALYLCASSSAGQGDYEQYFGPGTRLTVT.

The chain joins TRBV10-3 to TRBJ2-7, with a weak D call TRBD1 (5 bases). Trimming took off 3 bases at V and 2 bases at J, with 11 bases between the two ends. The germline V gene encodes CDR1 ENHRY and CDR2 SYGVKD. The CDR3 has 14 residues. The CDR3: CAISEAGNPYEQYF. CDR3 coding DNA: TGTGCCATCAGTGAAGCAGGGAACCCCTACGAGCAGTACTTC.

This clonotype was detected only a few times. V is TRBV24-1 and J is TRBJ1-1, with 10 bases that match TRBD1. Germline-derived CDR1 and CDR2 are KGHDR and SFDVKD. This CDR3 is built from 15 residues. J gave up 4 bases and V 4 bases, and 5 bases lay outside the gene matches. The chain's CDR3 is CATSDTGQGSTEAFF. The CDR3 region has the DNA TGTGCCACCAGTGACACGGGACAGGGGTCCACTGAAGCTTTCTTT.

The rearrangement uses TRBV7-9 and TRBJ1-4, with TRBD1 identical over 11 bases. The germline gives CDR1 SEHNR, CDR2 FQNEAQ (reference sequence). There are 17 residues in the CDR3. J was trimmed by 4 bases and V by 3 bases; bases with no gene match: 7. CDR3 DNA sequence: TGTGCCAGCAGCTTGGCCGGGACAGGGGGGCTTAATGAAAAACTGTTTTTT. Its translation is CASSLAGTGGLNEKLFF.

The chain carries TRBV12-3 or TRBV12-4 and TRBJ1-2, with a tentative D call TRBD1 (5 bases). Trimming pared 5 bases from V and 4 bases from J, leaving 14 bases between. The CDR3 is 14 amino acids. CDR3 sequence: CASSRLGPSYGYTF. The CDR3, as DNA: TGTGCCAGCAGTCGCTTGGGACCGTCCTATGGCTACACCTTC.

Only a few counts were recorded for this clonotype. The chain uses TRBV11-3 and TRBJ2-1; 8 bases align to TRBD2. V dropped 5 bases and J dropped 9; count of bases not matched to a gene: 6. This CDR3 contains 13 residues. Per the germline V gene, CDR1 is SGHNT and CDR2 is YENEEA. Here the CDR3 reads CASSPGGAGEQFF. DNA for the CDR3: TGTGCCAGCAGCCCGGGAGGGGCGGGTGAGCAGTTCTTC.

The chain couples TRBV11-1 to TRBJ2-7, with D perhaps matching TRBD2 (6 bases). This CDR3 contains 13 residues. CDR1 SGHAT and CDR2 FQDESV come from the germline V gene (reference sequence). With 5 bases removed from V and 4 bases from J, the gap between germline ends came to 12 bases. The CDR3 nucleotides read TGTGCCAGCAGCCGCCGGGGGTTATACGAGCAGTACTTC. This translates into CASSRRGLYEQYF. Full variable domain (missing parts from reference TRBV11-1 and TRBJ2-7): EAEVAQSPRYKITEKSQAVAFWCDPISGHATLYWYRQILGQGPELLVQFQDESVVDDSQLPKDRFSAERLKGVDSTLKIQPAELGDSAMYLCASSRRGLYEQYFGPGTRLTVT.

This clonotype was picked up many times. The CDR3: CATTGTSGTGELFF. The CDR3 nucleotides are TGTGCCACGACCGGGACTAGCGGCACCGGGGAGCTGTTTTTT. The chain combines TRBV24-1 with TRBJ2-2, with 11 positions matching TRBD2. CDR3 length equals 14 residues. Germline CDR1 is KGHDR and CDR2 is SFDVKD. V shed 10 bases and J 4 bases; nucleotides not matched to a gene: 4.

The V and J genes are TRBV2 and TRBJ2-5, with D possibly being TRBD2 (6 bases). The CDR3 is 13 residues long. Germline values: CDR1 SNHLY, CDR2 FYNNEI. Trimming removed 11 bases from V and 3 bases from J, with 16 bases in between. The CDR3 region has the DNA TGTGCCGGCAACCGGGAGTGGGAAGAGACCCAGTACTTC. The encoded protein is CAGNREWEETQYF.

V usage is TRBV5-4 and J usage is TRBJ2-7; TRBD2 aligns across 8 bases. This CDR3 region has 17 residues. The germline V gene encodes CDR1 SGHNT and CDR2 YYREEE (reference sequence). With V trimmed by 2 bases and J by 5 bases, 15 bases remained unmatched. In DNA, the CDR3 is TGTGCCAGCAGCTTACTAGCGGCGGTAGAGGTCAAACACGAGCAGTACTTC. It is translated as CASSLLAAVEVKHEQYF.

This clonotype was counted a few times. This chain links TRBV6-5 with TRBJ1-4; possible D gene TRBD1, 5 bases. The CDR3 is 16 residues long. Germline assignment: CDR1 MNHEY and CDR2 SVGAGI. V was trimmed by 0 bases and J by 4 bases, leaving 12 bases between them. CDR3 sequence reads: CASSYSLRQSNEKLFF. The DNA for the CDR3 is TGTGCCAGCAGTTACTCGTTGCGACAGAGTAATGAAAAACTGTTTTTT.

In its sample, this clonotype was seen many times. The V and J genes are TRBV4-1 and TRBJ2-1; D may be TRBD1 (6 bases). Trimming shortened V by 0 bases and J by 8 bases, and 20 bases separated the two germline ends. CDR1 is MGHRA and CDR2 is YSYEKL in the germline V gene. The CDR3 is 17 amino acids. Here the CDR3 reads CASSQDWTPTGEHEQFF. The CDR3 DNA sequence: TGCGCCAGCAGCCAAGATTGGACTCCGACAGGAGAGCATGAGCAGTTCTTC.

This rearrangement joins TRBV7-3 to TRBJ2-2; perhaps TRBD1 as D (5 bases). Germline V CDR1 and CDR2: SGHTA, FQGTGA. V gave up 1 base and J gave up 1 base, with 16 bases separating them. This CDR3 is built from 18 residues. This CDR3 is CASSLNPLQALNTGELFF. The CDR3 DNA sequence: TGTGCCAGCAGCTTAAACCCATTACAGGCTTTGAACACCGGGGAGCTGTTTTTT.

Only a few counts were recorded for this clonotype. The chain uses TRBV6-6 and TRBJ2-7, with a possible D match to TRBD2 (6 bases). There are 13 residues in the CDR3. Trimming shortened V by 6 bases and J by 1 base, and 10 bases separated the two germline ends. CDR1 MNHNY and CDR2 SVGAGI come from the germline V gene (reference sequence). CDR3 sequence: CASSWGVSYEQYF. As DNA, the CDR3 is TGTGCCAGCAGCTGGGGGGTGTCCTACGAGCAGTACTTC.

The genes are TRBV12-3 or TRBV12-4 and TRBJ2-3, with TRBD2 matching 11 bases. The V gene end was trimmed by 6 bases and the J gene end by 2 bases; junction bases not matched to a gene: 7. This CDR3 is 16 amino acids long. This CDR3 reads CASRVELAGVTDTQYF. CDR3 coding DNA: TGTGCCAGCAGAGTAGAACTAGCGGGAGTCACAGATACGCAGTATTTT.

This clonotype has a handful of counts. This chain uses TRBV9 with TRBJ1-2; 8 positions match TRBD1. The CDR3 runs to 12 residues. The germline gives CDR1 SGDLS, CDR2 YYNGEE. Trimming took 4 bases from V and 10 from J; bases not matched to a gene: 6. The CDR3 sequence: CASSPGQGDYTF. CDR3 sequence (DNA): TGTGCCAGCAGCCCAGGACAGGGCGACTACACCTTC.

There are a few counts of this clonotype. This chain connects TRBV4-3 to TRBJ2-1; TRBD1 might be the D (6 bases). CDR1 and CDR2 (germline): LGHNA, YSLEER. Trimming stripped 4 bases from V and 9 bases from J, with 19 bases between. The CDR3 covers 15 residues. The CDR3: CASSRTVAFLGEQFF. The CDR3 region has the DNA TGCGCCAGCAGCCGGACAGTTGCCTTCCTCGGTGAGCAGTTCTTC.

The rearrangement links TRBV29-1 to TRBJ2-7; D is undetermined. V was pared by 3 bases and J by 2 bases, with 11 bases between. The germline V gene encodes CDR1 SQVTM and CDR2 ANQGSEA. The CDR3 is 13 residues long. The CDR3: CSVEGSLPYEQYF. The CDR3 DNA reads as TGCAGCGTTGAGGGTAGCCTACCCTACGAGCAGTACTTC.